Each of the 30 T cell receptor beta chains below was sequenced from the same sample in a study of blood T cell repertoires in COVID-19. Profiled with immunoSEQ multiplex PCR; TCRdb holds only in-frame clones, not every one. Among 150,000 or so clones, 80% to 90% were seen once, and the ten largest hold 3.6%. The sequencing sample was made of PBMCs or T cells enriched from blood (not recorded which). The origin of the receptors is a woman aged 50 to 60 in a cohort exposed to, infected with or recovered from COVID-19 (not recorded which).

CDR3 DNA sequence: TGTGCCAGCAGCTTAGACGGGGAGCCAAATCAGCCCCAGCATTTT. Translation gives CASSLDGEPNQPQHF. The chain combines TRBV7-8 with TRBJ1-5; no clear D. V was cut by 1 base and J by 4 bases, with 11 bases left in between. The CDR3 runs to 15 residues. The germline gives CDR1 SGHVS, CDR2 FQNEAQ.

This clone appeared once. The chain employs TRBV4-1 and TRBJ2-2; D gene unclear. The V end was cut by 0 bases, the J end by 4 bases, with 12 bases between. CDR3 length: 16 amino acids. In germline, CDR1 is MGHRA, CDR2 YSYEKL. As DNA, the CDR3 is TGCGCCAGCAGCCAAGAGAGGAGTTTTTTCACCGGGGAGCTGTTTTTT. Translating it yields CASSQERSFFTGELFF.

V gene TRBV15 combines with J gene TRBJ1-3; TRBD1 aligns across 10 bases. Trimming cost V 5 bases and J 2 bases; bases outside gene matches: 15. The CDR3 loop spans 19 amino acids. CDR1 and CDR2 (germline): LNHNV, YYDKDF (reference sequence). DNA of the CDR3: TGTGCCACCAGCGGGGGAGGCGGGACAGGGGATTGGGCTGGAAACACCATATATTTT. It translates to CATSGGGGTGDWAGNTIYF.

The rearrangement uses TRBV2 and TRBJ2-7, with TRBD1 as a possible D gene (6 bases). V shed 5 bases and J shed 3 bases, with 14 bases lying between them. This CDR3 spans 14 amino acids. Germline V gives CDR1 SNHLY, CDR2 FYNNEI. The CDR3 nucleotides are TGTGCCAGCAGTACCGGGACAATCCACTACGAGCAGTACTTC. Protein sequence: CASSTGTIHYEQYF.

The CDR3 loop reads CASSFDRMNTEAFF. The CDR3 DNA follows: TGTGCCAGCAGCTTCGACAGAATGAACACTGAAGCTTTCTTT. The J gene is TRBJ1-1, the V gene TRBV5-4; D is perhaps TRBD1 (5 bases). V was cut by 2 bases and J by 0 bases, with 8 bases left in between. The germline CDR1 and CDR2 sequences are SGHNT and YYREEE (reference sequence). The CDR3 has 14 amino acids.

The chain employs TRBV7-3 and TRBJ2-2; 7 bases match TRBD1. The J segment lost 7 bases and the V segment lost 4 bases, leaving 6 bases of the junction unmatched. This CDR3 comprises 14 residues. Germline loops: CDR1 SGHTA, CDR2 FQGTGA. The CDR3: CASSSDRAGGELFF. In DNA form, the CDR3 reads TGTGCCAGCAGCTCCGACAGGGCGGGCGGGGAGCTGTTTTTT.

The chain couples TRBV11-3 to TRBJ1-6, with 7 bases that match TRBD1. The trim removed 5 bases at V and 4 bases at J, leaving 2 bases unmatched. Germline CDR1 SGHNT, CDR2 YENEEA. This CDR3 has 14 amino acids. The CDR3 DNA is TGTGCCAGCAGCCGGGACAGATATAATTCACCCCTCCACTTT. As protein: CASSRDRYNSPLHF. Full variable domain (rest looked up from reference TRBV11-3 and TRBJ1-6): EAGVVQSPRYKIIEKKQPVAFWCNPISGHNTLYWYLQNLGQGPELLIRYENEEAVDDSQLPKDRFSAERLKGVDSTLKIQPAELGDSAVYLCASSRDRYNSPLHFGNGTRLTVT.

The rearrangement links TRBV5-1 to TRBJ2-7; maybe TRBD1 (6 bases). Germline values: CDR1 SGHRS, CDR2 YFSETQ. The CDR3 has 14 residues. Trimming pared 5 bases from V and 5 bases from J, leaving 17 bases between. The CDR3 DNA follows: TGCGCCAGCAGATCTACAGGGTTTGGCGACGAGCAGTACTTC. It codes for CASRSTGFGDEQYF.

The chain links TRBV6-2 or TRBV6-3 to TRBJ1-1; D is possibly TRBD1 (5 bases). The CDR3 sequence is 14 residues long. Per the germline V gene, CDR1 is MNHEY and CDR2 is SVGEGT. The V end lost 0 bases, the J end lost 7 bases, and 12 bases lay between the germline ends. CDR3 DNA: TGTGCCAGCAGTTACTCGGAGTCGGGACTTGAAGCTTTCTTT. The encoded protein is CASSYSESGLEAFF.

The chain carries TRBV4-1 and TRBJ1-6; no clear D gene. V was cut by 0 bases and J by 4 bases, with 19 bases left in between. This CDR3 is built from 19 residues. The germline gives CDR1 MGHRA, CDR2 YSYEKL. The CDR3 loop is CASSQEEGGRKTYNSPLHF. In DNA form, the CDR3 reads TGCGCCAGCAGCCAAGAAGAGGGCGGCAGAAAAACATATAATTCACCCCTCCACTTT.

CDR3 sequence: CASSVEGGASQPQHF. The DNA of the CDR3 is TGTGCCAGCAGCGTAGAGGGAGGGGCCAGTCAGCCCCAGCATTTT. This sequence joins TRBV9 and TRBJ1-5; TRBD1 might be the D (5 bases). This CDR3 spans 15 amino acids. CDR1 and CDR2 from the germline V gene are SGDLS and YYNGEE. The germline V and J ends were trimmed by 0 bases and 6 bases, with 13 bases remaining between them.

V is TRBV5-1 and J is TRBJ2-5; D may be TRBD1 (6 bases). The CDR3 length is 13 residues. In germline, CDR1 is SGHRS, CDR2 YFSETQ. Trimming took off 0 bases at V and 3 bases at J, with 6 bases between the two ends. The CDR3, as DNA: TGCGCCAGCAGCTTGGGGACAGAAGAGACCCAGTACTTC. Its protein product is CASSLGTEETQYF.

This clone showed up just once. The V call is TRBV2, the J call TRBJ1-4; TRBD1 matches 9 bases. Germline V gene lookup returns CDR1 SNHLY and CDR2 FYNNEI. J gave up 5 bases and V 7 bases, and 8 bases lay outside the gene matches. CDR3 length: 15 amino acids. The CDR3 is CASNGAGTGNEKLFF. In DNA, the CDR3 is TGTGCCAGCAACGGAGCCGGGACAGGGAATGAAAAACTGTTTTTT.

The rearrangement links TRBV28 to TRBJ1-5; TRBD1 is a possible D gene (5 bases). Germline loops: CDR1 MDHEN, CDR2 SYDVKM. This CDR3 comprises 13 residues. Trimming left V 5 bases short and J 11 bases short, with 16 bases between. CDR3 coding DNA: TGTGCCAGCAGTGGGGGGGTCGTCGGGTCCCAGCATTTT. This codes for CASSGGVVGSQHF.

The V gene is TRBV3-1 (or the pseudogene TRBV3-2), the J gene TRBJ1-4; no definite D call. The germline V gene has CDR1 LGHDT and CDR2 YNNKEL (reference sequence). This CDR3 is 15 amino acids long. Trimming cost V 3 bases and J 0 bases, with 8 bases left between them. The CDR3 DNA reads TGTGCCAGCAGCCAGAATAGAGCAACTAATGAAAAACTGTTTTTT. Residues: CASSQNRATNEKLFF.

This clone was found a few times. The genes are TRBV14 and TRBJ2-7; 8 nucleotides match TRBD1. The V gene's germline CDR1 is SGHDN and CDR2 FVKESK. This CDR3 spans 23 amino acids. V was clipped by 3 bases and J by 6 bases; unmatched bases: 34. The CDR3 is CASSHAQREMGQVLLIGGREQYF. The CDR3 DNA reads TGTGCCAGCAGCCACGCTCAGAGAGAGATGGGACAGGTCCTTCTGATAGGCGGCCGCGAGCAGTACTTC.

The genes are TRBV19 and TRBJ1-5; no firm D call. The CDR3 is 15 residues long. Trimming cost V 5 bases and J 0 bases, with 11 bases left between them. CDR1 and CDR2 from the germline V gene are LNHDA and SQIVND (reference sequence). The CDR3: CASSRNGISNQPQHF. The CDR3 region has the DNA TGTGCCAGTAGTCGGAACGGGATTAGCAATCAGCCCCAGCATTTT.

The CDR3 DNA reads TGTGCCAGCACCCGAGGGGACAGGGGGCTTATTGATGAGCAGTTCTTC. Translated: CASTRGDRGLIDEQFF. The chain recombines TRBV2 with TRBJ2-1, with 12 bases that match TRBD1. The CDR3 consists of 16 residues. Trimming cost V 7 bases and J 8 bases; bases outside gene matches: 12. Germline CDR1 is SNHLY and CDR2 is FYNNEI.

The chain carries TRBV28 and TRBJ2-1; TRBD2 matches at 9 bases. The germline V gene encodes CDR1 MDHEN and CDR2 SYDVKM. The CDR3 has 17 amino acids. V shed 0 bases, J shed 0 bases, and the junction held 3 bases outside the gene matches. CDR3 sequence (DNA): TGTGCCAGCAGTTTATGGGGACTAGCCGGCTCCTACAATGAGCAGTTCTTC. Protein: CASSLWGLAGSYNEQFF.

The rearrangement uses TRBV27 and TRBJ1-5; the D is unclear. V gave up 6 bases and J gave up 5 bases, with 11 bases separating them. The germline CDR1 and CDR2 sequences are MNHEY and SMNVEV (reference sequence). This CDR3 is 13 amino acids long. Here the CDR3 DNA reads TGTGCCAGCAGCATTACTTATTATCAGCCCCAGCATTTT. This gives the protein CASSITYYQPQHF.

The chain carries TRBV7-2 and TRBJ2-7, with TRBD1 as a possible D gene (6 bases). The CDR3 sequence is 17 residues long. Per the germline V gene, CDR1 is SGHTA and CDR2 is FQGNSA. V dropped 4 bases and J dropped 3 bases, with 22 bases sitting between them. CDR3 DNA sequence: TGTGCCAGCAGCTACAAAGGTCTAGAAGGACAGAACTACGAGCAGTACTTC. Its translation is CASSYKGLEGQNYEQYF.

This clone was counted once. V usage is TRBV12-5 and J usage is TRBJ2-1, with 10 bases fitting TRBD2. Germline V gives CDR1 LGHNT, CDR2 FRNRAP. This CDR3 is 16 amino acids long. V shed 7 bases and J 2 bases; nucleotides not matched to a gene: 8. CDR3 loop: CASARTSGNTYNEQFF. The CDR3 DNA reads TGTGCTAGTGCCCGGACTAGCGGCAATACCTACAATGAGCAGTTCTTC.

The chain links TRBV7-6 to TRBJ2-5; a weak D match, TRBD2 (6 bases). Deletions cut 7 bases from V and 0 bases from J, with 21 bases between. The CDR3 runs 17 residues. Germline V gene lookup returns CDR1 SGHVS and CDR2 FNYEAQ. This CDR3 reads CASTIHGGAGNQETQYF. The DNA for the CDR3 is TGTGCCAGCACCATTCATGGTGGTGCGGGGAACCAAGAGACCCAGTACTTC.

The rearrangement links TRBV30 to TRBJ2-1; D unclear. CDR3 length: 16 residues. CDR1 is GTSNPN, CDR2 SVGIG, per germline (reference sequence). The V gene lost 2 bases and the J gene lost 5 bases, with 19 bases spanning the gap. In DNA form, the CDR3 reads TGTGCCTGGAGTTATGGGTCCGGGTTTGTCGACAATGAGCAGTTCTTC. Protein sequence: CAWSYGSGFVDNEQFF.

J is TRBJ2-5 and V is TRBV5-4, with TRBD1 identical over 7 bases. V was pared by 4 bases and J by 5 bases, with 5 bases of the junction left unmatched. This CDR3 spans 13 amino acids. CDR1 SGHNT and CDR2 YYREEE come from the germline V gene (reference sequence). In DNA, the CDR3 is TGTGCCAGCAGCGCCGACAGGGCTGAGACCCAGTACTTC. This translates into CASSADRAETQYF.

The chain links TRBV7-9 to TRBJ1-5, with 8 positions matching TRBD1. Germline V gene sequence: CDR1 SEHNR, CDR2 FQNEAQ (reference sequence). The J segment lost 5 bases and the V segment lost 5 bases, leaving 5 bases of the junction unmatched. This CDR3 comprises 14 residues. The CDR3 DNA reads TGTGCCAGCAGCCCGGACAGGGCGGATCAGCCCCAGCATTTT. The encoded protein is CASSPDRADQPQHF.

This chain uses TRBV6-2 or TRBV6-3 with TRBJ2-7, with D uncertain. CDR3 length: 15 residues. Germline lookup yields CDR1 MNHEY and CDR2 SVGEGT. The germline V and J ends were trimmed by 2 bases and 2 bases, with 13 bases remaining between them. CDR3 in amino acids: CASSYPPGVTYEQYF. The CDR3, as DNA: TGTGCCAGCAGTTACCCCCCCGGTGTTACCTACGAGCAGTACTTC.

J is TRBJ2-2 and V is TRBV25-1, with 10 bases fitting TRBD1. The V segment lost 7 bases and the J segment 5 bases; nucleotides outside the gene matches: 7. The germline V gene encodes CDR1 MGHDK and CDR2 SYGVNS. This CDR3 comprises 15 residues. Written as DNA, the CDR3 is TGTGCCAGCACCCCGGGACAGGGGTTTACCGGGGAGCTGTTTTTT. Residues: CASTPGQGFTGELFF.

The chain is built from TRBV4-3 and TRBJ2-7; tentatively, D is TRBD2 (5 bases). V gave up 0 bases and J gave up 0 bases, with 9 bases separating them. Germline V gives CDR1 LGHNA, CDR2 YSLEER. CDR3 length: 15 amino acids. CDR3 sequence: CASSQDCEGSYEQYF. The CDR3 region has the DNA TGCGCCAGCAGCCAAGATTGTGAGGGCTCCTACGAGCAGTACTTC.

The chain links TRBV9 to TRBJ2-1; 8 bases are shared with TRBD1. Germline V gene lookup returns CDR1 SGDLS and CDR2 YYNGEE. The trim removed 3 bases at V and 15 bases at J, leaving 8 bases unmatched. The CDR3 is 12 residues long. This chain's CDR3 is CASSAQTGGPFF. The CDR3 coding sequence is TGTGCCAGCAGCGCCCAAACAGGGGGGCCGTTCTTC.